A single sample is the source of the 15 T cell receptor beta chains below, sequenced in a study of radiotherapy plus CTLA-4 blockade in lung cancer (dated by TCRdb to about 2018). The receptor library was made with the immunoSEQ multiplex PCR assay. TCRdb took this table from immuneACCESS and kept in-frame rearrangements with V and J called. Such tables lack part of the clones; where checked against another copy, unresolved V genes explain under half of the gap, and the rest is unexplained. This sample has around 80,000 clones in its table, and nearly 75% of those were observed once. The ten most abundant clones make up over 9% of the sample. The sequences come from peripheral blood, collected from a patient treated with radiotherapy plus ipilimumab. The source is a human donor with non-small cell lung cancer whose response to radiotherapy plus ipilimumab could not be evaluated.

This chain connects TRBV5-4 to TRBJ1-4, with 7 bases fitting TRBD1. V shed 0 bases and J 7 bases; nucleotides not matched to a gene: 3. Germline CDR1 reads SGHNT; CDR2 reads YYREEE (reference sequence). The CDR3 extends over 14 amino acids. The chain's CDR3 is CASSLGRGTEKLFF. The DNA for the CDR3 is TGTGCCAGCAGCTTGGGCAGGGGGACTGAAAAACTGTTTTTT.

This clone was detected once. V gene TRBV6-6 combines with J gene TRBJ1-5; a possible D gene is TRBD1 (5 bases). V lost 6 bases and J lost 0, with 12 bases in between. This CDR3 is built from 15 residues. Germline CDR1 and CDR2: MNHNY and SVGAGI (reference sequence). The CDR3 spells CASSIRQPSNQPQHF. In DNA, the CDR3 is TGTGCCAGCAGCATCCGACAGCCTAGCAATCAGCCCCAGCATTTT.

This clone was picked up a small number of times. This sequence joins TRBV14 and TRBJ2-1; D uncertain. Germline-derived CDR1 and CDR2 are SGHDN and FVKESK. The length of the CDR3 is 12 residues. Trimming removed 0 bases from V and 7 bases from J, with 4 bases in between. CDR3 nucleotide sequence: TGTGCCAGCAGCCAAGAAACAAATGAGCAGTTCTTC. Amino acids: CASSQETNEQFF. Supplemented by reference TRBV14 and TRBJ2-1, the full variable domain reads EAGVTQFPSHSVIEKGQTVTLRCDPISGHDNLYWYRRVMGKEIKFLLHFVKESKQDESGMPNNRFLAERTGGTYSTLKVQPAELEDSGVYFCASSQETNEQFFGPGTRLTVL.

As concerns this clone: Other DNA sequences of this sample code for an identical CDR3. V gene TRBV18 combines with J gene TRBJ2-7; D call uncertain. Trimming pared 0 bases from V and 0 bases from J, leaving 9 bases between. The CDR3 contains 15 residues. Germline CDR1 is KGHSH and CDR2 is LQKENI. The CDR3 DNA is TGTGCCAGCTCACCACCGATCTCCAGCTCCTACGAGCAGTACTTC. Translating it yields CASSPPISSSYEQYF.

V is TRBV4-3 and J is TRBJ2-5; 9 positions agree with TRBD1. V shed 2 bases, J shed 5 bases, and the junction held 12 bases outside the gene matches. CDR1 and CDR2 from the germline V gene are LGHNA and YSLEER. The CDR3 has 17 amino acids. The CDR3 is CASSQSRNRGRGETQYF. In nucleotides, the CDR3 is TGCGCCAGCAGCCAATCACGGAACAGGGGGCGCGGGGAGACCCAGTACTTC.

The genes are TRBV7-2 and TRBJ1-1; no firm D call. Germline lookup yields CDR1 SGHTA and CDR2 FQGNSA. This CDR3 is 13 amino acids long. The V end was cut by 3 bases, the J end by 7 bases, with 12 bases between. The CDR3 coding sequence is TGTGCCAGCAGCTTTAATGGTTTCGGTGAAGCTTTCTTT. The encoded protein is CASSFNGFGEAFF. Based on the CDR3 plus reference TRBV7-2 and TRBJ1-1, the full variable domain is GAGVSQSPSNKVTEKGKDVELRCDPISGHTALYWYRQSLGQGLEFLIYFQGNSAPDKSGLPSDRFSAERTGGSVSTLTIQRTQQEDSAVYLCASSFNGFGEAFFGQGTRLTVV.

The chain joins TRBV6-1 to TRBJ1-2; D is undetermined. V was trimmed by 0 bases and J by 4 bases, leaving 9 bases between them. Germline CDR1 reads MNHNS; CDR2 reads SASEGT. This CDR3 contains 14 residues. The CDR3 DNA reads as TGTGCCAGCAGTGAAGCGAACAGCCGCTATGGCTACACCTTC. Its protein product is CASSEANSRYGYTF.

Only a few counts were recorded for this clone. The V call is TRBV11-3, the J call TRBJ2-5, with 9 bases fitting TRBD2. Germline assignment: CDR1 SGHNT and CDR2 YENEEA. The trim removed 0 bases at V and 4 bases at J, leaving 9 bases unmatched. CDR3 length: 17 amino acids. Written as DNA, the CDR3 is TGTGCCAGCAGCTTAGAGCGTTTAGCGGGAGTGGGAGAGACCCAGTACTTC. This encodes CASSLERLAGVGETQYF.

The genes are TRBV5-8 and TRBJ2-1; D might be TRBD1 (6 bases). Germline assignment: CDR1 SGHTS and CDR2 YDEGEE. This CDR3 is 15 amino acids long. The V end lost 3 bases, the J end lost 6 bases, and 16 bases lay between the germline ends. Here the CDR3 reads CASSWEGQTFNEQFF. DNA for the CDR3: TGTGCCAGCAGCTGGGAAGGACAGACTTTCAATGAGCAGTTCTTC.

This clone was counted a few times. The chain joins TRBV7-6 to TRBJ1-2, with D uncertain. This CDR3 spans 12 amino acids. Per the germline V gene, CDR1 is SGHVS and CDR2 is FNYEAQ. V was clipped by 4 bases and J by 2 bases, with 5 bases between them. CDR3 DNA: TGTGCCAGCAGCTCAGTCAACTATGGCTACACCTTC. Protein: CASSSVNYGYTF.

V usage is TRBV4-2 and J usage is TRBJ1-2; no firm D call. The germline V gene has CDR1 LGHNA and CDR2 YNFKEQ. The CDR3 totals 15 residues. V lost 0 bases, J lost 7 bases, and 15 bases lay in between. Written as DNA, the CDR3 is TGTGCCAGCAGCCAAGATCCCGCAGGCCCTGGTGGCTACACCTTC. Protein product: CASSQDPAGPGGYTF.

The J gene is TRBJ2-3, the V gene TRBV5-1, with 13 bases identical to TRBD2. V lost 0 bases to trimming and J lost 3 bases; unmatched junction nucleotides: 1. Germline lookup yields CDR1 SGHRS and CDR2 YFSETQ. The CDR3 runs 16 residues. The CDR3 loop is CASSLEGLAGTDTQYF. The CDR3 DNA follows: TGCGCCAGCAGCTTGGAGGGACTAGCGGGAACAGATACGCAGTATTTT.

V is TRBV4-1 and J is TRBJ2-3, with TRBD1 as a possible D gene (6 bases). Trimming cost V 0 bases and J 2 bases, with 21 bases left between them. CDR3 length: 19 residues. From germline, CDR1 is MGHRA and CDR2 YSYEKL. For the CDR3, the DNA is TGCGCCAGCAGCCAAGAAGTCATTGTTCAGGACAGCCTCACAGATACGCAGTATTTT. It yields the protein CASSQEVIVQDSLTDTQYF.

The V gene is TRBV19, the J gene TRBJ2-5; 8 positions match TRBD2. The end of the DNA is better explained by TRBJ2-7, so the J call may be wrong. This CDR3 is built from 14 residues. Germline V CDR1 and CDR2: LNHDA, SQIVND (reference sequence). The chain's CDR3 is CASSTGTRFGEQYF. The CDR3 nucleotides read TGTGCCAGTAGTACCGGGACTAGATTTGGCGAGCAGTACTTC.

The table lists this clone with a few counts. V usage is TRBV2 and J usage is TRBJ1-1; possible D gene TRBD1, 6 bases. Trimming pared 5 bases from V and 0 bases from J, leaving 10 bases between. CDR3 length: 14 residues. The V gene's germline CDR1 is SNHLY and CDR2 FYNNEI. The CDR3 reads CASSYQGMNTEAFF. CDR3 DNA: TGTGCCAGCAGTTACCAGGGGATGAACACTGAAGCTTTCTTT.